This section outlines one T cell receptor beta chain sequence together with its context. Indicated time point: patch test 3, about 24 weeks after DPC sensitization. Sample treatment: therapeutic diphenylcyclopropenone sensitization with weekly scalp DPC. The entry originates in a study of human T cells and chemical hapten exposure. Using its own MiXCR run on the RACE reads, TCRdb lists one record per CDR3 protein. This sample has 150,000 to 200,000 distinct CDR3 sequences, with around a quarter found just once. Trimming shortened V by 5 bases and J by 4 bases, and 10 bases separated the two germline ends. Germline CDR1 reads SGHDT; CDR2 reads YYEEEE. This CDR3 region has 12 residues.

The sequence was collected from a woman under 30 with alopecia areata. Some clones in this sample may be carry-over from other donors' samples. The sequenced sample was whole blood, obtained in connection with sensitization to the hapten diphenylcyclopropenone (DPC). V is TRBV5-6 and J is TRBJ2-7; possible D gene TRBD2, 5 bases. The CDR3 sequence: CASRRRLYEQYF. CDR3 sequence (DNA): TGTGCCAGCAGGAGGAGGTTATACGAGCAGTACTTC.